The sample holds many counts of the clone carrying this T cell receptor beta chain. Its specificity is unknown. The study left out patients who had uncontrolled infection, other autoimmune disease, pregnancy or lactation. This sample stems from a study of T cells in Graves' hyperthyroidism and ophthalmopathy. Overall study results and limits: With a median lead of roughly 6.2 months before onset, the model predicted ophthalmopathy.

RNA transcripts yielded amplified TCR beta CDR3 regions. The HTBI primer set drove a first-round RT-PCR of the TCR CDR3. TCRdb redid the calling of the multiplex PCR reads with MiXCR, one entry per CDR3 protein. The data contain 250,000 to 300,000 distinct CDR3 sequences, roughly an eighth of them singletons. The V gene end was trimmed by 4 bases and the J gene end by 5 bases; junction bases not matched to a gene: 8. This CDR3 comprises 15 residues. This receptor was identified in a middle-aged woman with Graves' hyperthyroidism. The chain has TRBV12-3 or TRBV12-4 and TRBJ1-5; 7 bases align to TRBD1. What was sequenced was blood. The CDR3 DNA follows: TGTGCCAGCAGTTCTCCAACACAGGGGTATCAGCCCCAGCATTTT. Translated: CASSSPTQGYQPQHF.